This T cell receptor (beta chain) was captured by sequencing in a study of molecular identifiers for immune sequencing clone quantification. This CDR3 contains 15 residues. The germline V gene has CDR1 KGHDR and CDR2 SFDVKD. V trimming: 5 bases; J trimming: 6 bases; junction bases outside the gene matches: 8. Methods described previously were used for bulk TCR libraries, and listed TCR primers were applied. MiXCR was run by TCRdb on the PCR reads, yielding one entry per CDR3 protein. The profile shows tens of thousands of distinct CDR3 sequences, around 18% of them singletons. In regard to this clonotype: This may be a read error: a much more frequent sequence differs by one nucleotide.

The sample consisted of naive CD8+ T cells from blood, with Jurkat cell RNA spiked in. Subset here: FACS-sorted CD8+CD4-CCR7+CD45RA+ naive T cells. The chain has TRBV24-1 and TRBJ2-1; 8 nucleotides line up with TRBD2. This clonotype was obtained from a human donor in good health. Some libraries in this study had Jurkat cell RNA spiked in. The CDR3 spells CATSAVAGTPNEQFF. The DNA for the CDR3 is TGTGCCACCAGTGCAGTAGCGGGAACACCCAATGAGCAGTTCTTC.